These 16 T cell receptor beta chains share one sample of origin, sequenced in a study of CD8+CD57+ T cells in acquired aplastic anemia. Sequencing involved patients with CD8+CD57+ cell expansion previously shown by flow cytometry. Genomic DNA, serving as template, underwent TCR beta VDJ and CDR3 profiling. TCRdb fed the reads into MiXCR, producing one record per CDR3 protein. There are roughly 61,000 distinct CDR3 sequences in the sample; about 56% occur only once, and 15% to 20% lies in the top ten. Sequenced material: sorted CD4+, CD8+, or CD8+CD57+ T cells (not recorded which) from PBMCs. These receptors originate from a human donor with aplastic anemia.

This clonotype was seen only once. The chain is built from TRBV24-1 and TRBJ2-5; the match to TRBD1 covers 9 bases. Germline V gives CDR1 KGHDR, CDR2 SFDVKD. The CDR3 contains 14 residues. J was trimmed by 5 bases and V by 3 bases; bases with no gene match: 3. As DNA, the CDR3 is TGTGCCACCAGTGATGGGACAGGGCCCGAGACCCAGTACTTC. Amino acid sequence: CATSDGTGPETQYF.

This clonotype was picked up many times. This sequence joins TRBV5-1 and TRBJ1-1; D may be TRBD1 (6 bases). Per germline, CDR1 SGHRS and CDR2 YFSETQ. The V end lost 5 bases, the J end lost 6 bases, and 17 bases lay between the germline ends. The CDR3 is made up of 14 amino acids. The CDR3 DNA sequence: TGCGCCAGCAGGGTAATCGGGGGCGCGCCTGAAGCTTTCTTT. It encodes CASRVIGGAPEAFF.

The chain has TRBV19 and TRBJ2-1; 9 positions match TRBD1. The length of the CDR3 is 16 residues. Germline V gives CDR1 LNHDA, CDR2 SQIVND (reference sequence). Trimming at V came to 4 bases and at J to 0 bases, leaving 4 bases not matched to a gene. The CDR3 DNA sequence: TGTGCCAGTAGTACAGGGACAGGGAGCTCCTACAATGAGCAGTTCTTC. Encoded protein: CASSTGTGSSYNEQFF.

The rearrangement joins TRBV7-2 to TRBJ2-5; TRBD2 matches at 8 bases. The V gene's germline CDR1 is SGHTA and CDR2 FQGNSA. The CDR3 sequence is 13 residues long. The trim removed 6 bases at V and 6 bases at J, leaving 6 bases unmatched. The CDR3 coding sequence is TGTGCCAGCAGGGATTCGGGAGGGAAGACCCAGTACTTC. This sequence encodes CASRDSGGKTQYF.

The chain carries TRBV15 and TRBJ1-2; D is unresolved. The germline gives CDR1 LNHNV, CDR2 YYDKDF (reference sequence). This CDR3 has 14 residues. V lost 5 bases and J lost 1, with 11 bases in between. The CDR3 here is CATSPPDLNYGYTF. The CDR3 region has the DNA TGTGCCACCAGCCCGCCGGACCTTAACTATGGCTACACCTTC. The full variable domain, with the rest looked up from reference TRBV15 and TRBJ1-2, is DAMVIQNPRYQVTQFGKPVTLSCSQTLNHNVMYWYQQKSSQAPKLLFHYYDKDFNNEADTPDNFQSRRPNTSFCFLDIRSPGLGDTAMYLCATSPPDLNYGYTFGSGTRLTVV.

This clonotype was observed many times. This chain connects TRBV6-2 or TRBV6-3 to TRBJ1-1; D remains ambiguous. V dropped 0 bases and J dropped 1 base, with 3 bases sitting between them. This CDR3 comprises 13 residues. Germline CDR1 reads MNHEY; CDR2 reads SVGEGT. The CDR3 protein is CASSYSTNTEAFF. Written as DNA, the CDR3 is TGTGCCAGCAGTTACTCTACGAACACTGAAGCTTTCTTT.

The CDR3 region is CASSPGQGIGGYTF. CDR3 bases: TGTGCCAGTAGTCCAGGACAGGGGATAGGAGGCTACACCTTC. This sequence joins TRBV19 and TRBJ1-2, with 9 bases lining up with TRBD1. The CDR3 is 14 amino acids. The junction had 9 bases not matched to a gene; V was cut back by 5 bases and J by 8 bases. CDR1 is LNHDA and CDR2 is SQIVND in the germline V gene (reference sequence). The full variable domain, with the rest looked up from reference TRBV19 and TRBJ1-2, is DGGITQSPKYLFRKEGQNVTLSCEQNLNHDAMYWYRQDPGQGLRLIYYSQIVNDFQKGDIAEGYSVSREKKESFPLTVTSAQKNPTAFYLCASSPGQGIGGYTFGSGTRLTVV.

As for this clonotype: A read error may account for a junction end that differs from germline. The V and J genes are TRBV20-1 and TRBJ1-1; TRBD1 might be the D (5 bases). The germline V gene has CDR1 DFQATT and CDR2 SNEGSKA (reference sequence). The CDR3 has 14 residues. The CDR3 DNA is TGCAGTGCTAGAGGCACGCAGGGTCACGCTGAAGCCTTCTTT. It encodes CSARGTQGHAEAFF.

The chain employs TRBV19 and TRBJ2-7; 9 bases align to TRBD1. Germline V gives CDR1 LNHDA, CDR2 SQIVND (reference sequence). Trimming removed 9 bases from V and 4 bases from J; junction bases left unmatched: 16. The CDR3 length is 16 residues. CDR3 amino acids: CASSPRPGTGTYEQYF. The DNA of the CDR3 is TGTGCCAGCAGCCCAAGACCCGGGACAGGGACGTACGAGCAGTACTTC.

The V and J genes are TRBV20-1 and TRBJ1-6; possibly TRBD1 for D (6 bases). Per the germline V gene, CDR1 is DFQATT and CDR2 is SNEGSKA (reference sequence). The CDR3 is 15 amino acids. Trimming left V 3 bases short and J 6 bases short, with 15 bases between. In DNA form, the CDR3 reads TGCAGTGCTAGGGAAACAGGGAGAAGTAATTCACCCCTCCACTTT. As protein: CSARETGRSNSPLHF.

CDR3 DNA sequence: TGCAGTGCTGGGGAAGAGGGGGGAAGTCTGAACACTGAAGCTTTCTTT. Translated, it gives CSAGEEGGSLNTEAFF. This chain connects TRBV20-1 to TRBJ1-1, with D possibly being TRBD1 (6 bases). V dropped 5 bases and J dropped 0 bases, with 19 bases sitting between them. Germline lookup yields CDR1 DFQATT and CDR2 SNEGSKA (reference sequence). The CDR3 is made up of 16 amino acids.

V and J are TRBV7-9 and TRBJ1-2; no clear D. The CDR3 spans 12 residues. Germline V gene data show CDR1 as SEHNR and CDR2 as FQNEAQ (reference sequence). V was trimmed by 3 bases and J by 3 bases, leaving 5 bases between them. CDR3 DNA sequence: TGTGCCAGCAGCTTGGCCGACTATGGCTACACCTTC. Its translation is CASSLADYGYTF.

This sequence joins TRBV2 and TRBJ2-7; tentative D call: TRBD1 (5 bases). This CDR3 is built from 12 residues. The germline V and J ends were trimmed by 4 bases and 1 base, with 5 bases remaining between them. Germline V gene lookup returns CDR1 SNHLY and CDR2 FYNNEI. CDR3 nucleotides: TGTGCCAGCAGTGGGACATCCTACGAGCAGTACTTC. It codes for CASSGTSYEQYF.

This chain links TRBV5-8 with TRBJ1-2; D gene ambiguous. The CDR3 has 13 residues. V lost 4 bases to trimming and J lost 4 bases, with 11 bases between them. CDR1 and CDR2 (germline): SGHTS, YDEGEE. Here the CDR3 DNA reads TGTGCCAGCAGCCGAGGGTCGGGCTATGGCTACACCTTC. Its translation: CASSRGSGYGYTF.

V and J are TRBV29-1 and TRBJ1-1; D may be TRBD1 (6 bases). The CDR3 contains 13 residues. The germline V gene has CDR1 SQVTM and CDR2 ANQGSEA. V dropped 6 bases and J dropped 2 bases, with 13 bases sitting between them. The CDR3 DNA follows: TGCAGCGTGGCAGGGGCGAGAAACACTGAAGCTTTCTTT. It specifies CSVAGARNTEAFF.

This clonotype is deemed medium-sized. The J gene is TRBJ2-1, the V gene TRBV29-1; either TRBD1 or TRBD2 may fit D (5 bases each). The CDR3 totals 14 residues. In germline, CDR1 is SQVTM, CDR2 ANQGSEA. V was trimmed by 2 bases and J by 8 bases, leaving 16 bases between them. For the CDR3, the DNA is TGCAGCGTTGAACCGGGACGGGGAAGGGATGAGCAGTTCTTC. This translates into CSVEPGRGRDEQFF.